This T cell receptor beta chain was profiled in a study of blood T cell repertoires in COVID-19. Study information: Acute and convalescent COVID-19 specimens originated in the United States, Italy and Spain. The analysed material was cDNA or gDNA that came from T cells, B-cell-depleted T cells, or PBMCs.

Original methodology: Amplification with reference gene primers provided the estimates of nucleated cell counts. Profiled with immunoSEQ multiplex PCR; TCRdb holds only in-frame clones, not every one. V and J calls plus clone size are reproduced from that table; the DNA served to infer D and trimming. The data contain about 190,000 clones, around 84% of them singletons. J was trimmed by 11 bases and V by 8 bases; bases with no gene match: 12. The germline gives CDR1 MNHEY, CDR2 SVGAGI. This CDR3 contains 13 residues. The source of this sequence is a human donor in a cohort sampled during active COVID-19. The rearrangement links TRBV6-5 to TRBJ1-5, with 7 bases lining up with TRBD1. Sequencing was carried out using peripheral blood. The CDR3 DNA reads as TGTGCCAGCCGCGGGAGGGGGCTAGAGGCCCAGCATTTT. This codes for CASRGRGLEAQHF.